This is a list of T cell receptor beta chains from one sample in a study of T cells in Graves' hyperthyroidism and ophthalmopathy. TCRdb itself ran the multiplex PCR reads through MiXCR, one entry per CDR3 protein. Altogether 530,000 or so distinct CDR3 sequences are present, around a quarter being singletons, with the ten largest covering roughly 12%. The sample comprised blood. The origin of the receptors is a woman aged 25 to 39 with Graves' ophthalmopathy. The conserved cysteine and the conserved F or W are not part of the CDR3 here. Size is stated for part of the rows, as once, few or many counts, or as a class when the clone is expanded.

clone_size | v_call | cdr3_aa
many | TRBV6-1 | ASSEIYGYSNTEAF
many | TRBV27 | ASSLSMTANQPQH
. | TRBV11-2 | ASSLVFQVGNQPQH
many | TRBV7-9 | ASSLAGIAYEQY
. | TRBV15 | ATSRAGAQGGGYT
few | TRBV30 | AWTGGPFEQY
. | TRBV3-1 | ASSLDRTDGETQY
many | TRBV12-3/TRBV12-4 | ASSLGPNEQY
. | TRBV20-1 | SARLLKYEQY
many | TRBV6-5 | ASRAGGVGETQY
. | TRBV18 | ASSPIGPNQPQH
many | TRBV6-1 | ASSQQGSSQPQH
. | TRBV12-3/TRBV12-4 | ASRTRGRYTGELF
. | TRBV2 | ASSRTGREQY
many | TRBV29-1 | SVEGGTGYEQY
few | TRBV28 | ASSSAGGGSTWIAGNTIY
. | TRBV19 | ASSILGDQPQH
many | TRBV25-1 | ASSDEGNQPQH
many | TRBV4-2 | AAVVARGTVFSYEQY
many | TRBV28 | ASSLTGGTVLDTEAF
. | TRBV5-1 | ASSLGTGRLGDNSPLH
many | TRBV20-1 | SAREGGTHQETQY
. | TRBV19 | ASIGAFEAF
many | TRBV19 | ASRGSAGELF
many | TRBV6-4 | ASSDPSTSGVPYEQY
. | TRBV2 | ASRRLAGDTSYEQY